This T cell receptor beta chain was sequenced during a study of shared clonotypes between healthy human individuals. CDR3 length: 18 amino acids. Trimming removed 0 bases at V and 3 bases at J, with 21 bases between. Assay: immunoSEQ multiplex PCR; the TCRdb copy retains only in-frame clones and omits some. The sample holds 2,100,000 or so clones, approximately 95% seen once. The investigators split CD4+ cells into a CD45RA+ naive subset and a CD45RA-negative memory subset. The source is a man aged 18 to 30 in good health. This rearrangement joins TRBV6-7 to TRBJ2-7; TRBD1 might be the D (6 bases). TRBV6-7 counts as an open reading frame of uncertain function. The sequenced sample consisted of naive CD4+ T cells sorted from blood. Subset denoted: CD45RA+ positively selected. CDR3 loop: CASSYSGDTAFLHYEQYF. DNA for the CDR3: TGTGCCAGCAGTTACTCAGGGGACACTGCTTTTCTTCACTACGAGCAGTACTTC.